This T cell receptor (beta chain) was obtained from a study of blood T cell repertoires in COVID-19 (dated by TCRdb to 2019 to 2021). Notes on the research overall: The collaborator samples originated in the United States, Italy and Spain and spanned the acute and convalescent phases of COVID-19. The material from the prospective study consisted of cDNA or gDNA derived from T cells, B-cell-depleted T cells, or PBMCs. Deeply sampled blood TCRbeta repertoires from subjects exposed to, actively infected with, or recovered from COVID-19 were included in the dataset. The repertoires were released in a freely available public database intended as a resource for research on the immune response to SARS-CoV-2. Samples were obtained from the ongoing ImmuneRACE study (first 160 participants) and from over 1,000 subjects provided by 6 global collaborators. The sample metadata nearly always contained a de-identified subject ID, COVID-19 status, age in years and sex. Where HLA class I and class II types were available, the types were taken from metadata supplied by the sample provider, not from assay-based typing.

A remark on this clone: The target of this receptor is not known. Base qualities are missing; no much larger clone stands one base away.

Measured from the cysteine to the phenylalanine, the CDR3 is 16 residues long. The read is trimmed to its CDR3 DNA, 48 bases read in frame from base 1. Taken from the germline V gene (reference sequence), the CDR1 and CDR2 loops are LNHDA and SQIVND. V loses 4 bases, J loses 4 bases, and the germline ends lie 19 bases apart. The immunoSEQ Assay, a bias-controlled multiplex PCR, was used to amplify TCRbeta CDR3 regions from genomic DNA. As for the authors' bioinformatics: The number of nucleated cells in each sample was estimated from the amplification of reference gene primers within the assay. To quantify the absolute abundance of each unique TCRbeta CDR3 rearrangement, sequence reads were collapsed and filtered. Productive Simpson clonality was computed per sample as the square root of Simpson's diversity index over productive rearrangements. TCRdb re-hosts the immuneACCESS table, in-frame sequences only. Its copies lack some clones; in the studies checked, an unresolved V gene accounts for under half of them, and the cause for the rest is not known. The V and J calls and the clone size are those of that table, but D and trimming were determined from the DNA. For this sample the table gives 40,000 to 45,000 clones, of which around nine tenths were detected only once. The ten largest clonotypes hold about 22% of the sample.

Paper-wide results and their limitations: Clinical and demographic metadata were provided uncurated, with the amount varying by source and participant.

The collaborating institutions used their own protocols to collect whole blood in K2EDTA tubes. For TCRbeta analysis, collaborators shipped samples as frozen whole blood, isolated PBMCs, or DNA extracted from either of those sample types. This receptor was taken from a man in his fifties with active COVID-19. Sequencing was done on a sample of peripheral blood. Rearrangement joined TRBV19 to TRBJ2-5; TRBD1 might be the D gene, on 6 matching bases. The DNA sequence is as follows: TGTGCCAGTAGTAAGGGGGACAAGATCCACGGAGAGACCCAGTACTTC. It translates to CASSKGDKIHGETQYF.